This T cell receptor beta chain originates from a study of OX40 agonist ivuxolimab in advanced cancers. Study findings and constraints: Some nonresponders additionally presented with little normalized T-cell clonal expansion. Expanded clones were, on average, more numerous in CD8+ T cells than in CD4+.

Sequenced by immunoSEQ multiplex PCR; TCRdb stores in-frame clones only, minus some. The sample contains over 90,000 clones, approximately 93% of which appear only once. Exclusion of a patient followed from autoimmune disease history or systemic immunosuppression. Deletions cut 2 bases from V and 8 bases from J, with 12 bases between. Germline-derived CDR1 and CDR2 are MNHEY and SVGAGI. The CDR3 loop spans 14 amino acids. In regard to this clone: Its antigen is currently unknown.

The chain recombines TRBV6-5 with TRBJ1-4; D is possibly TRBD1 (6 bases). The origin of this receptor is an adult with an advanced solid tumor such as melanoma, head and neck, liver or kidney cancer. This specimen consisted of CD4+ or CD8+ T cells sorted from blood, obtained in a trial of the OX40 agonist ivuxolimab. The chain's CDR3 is CASSYLGGGEKLFF. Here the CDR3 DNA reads TGTGCCAGCAGTTACCTAGGGGGGGGCGAAAAACTGTTTTTT.